This T cell receptor (beta chain) derives from a study of blood T cells in healthy people across ages. Study-level findings and limits: Age advanced and TCR beta diversity per million T cells fell, roughly linearly. Possibly, changes in expanded clonotypes were confounded because donor CMV status was unknown.

The CDR3 is 15 residues long. With V trimmed by 4 bases and J by 8 bases, 11 bases remained unmatched. CDR1 SGHRS and CDR2 YFSETQ come from the germline V gene. Combining a sample-barcoded 5' primer with a J-beta primer mix, a second PCR ran for roughly 7 to 12 cycles. TCRdb re-analysed the 5' RACE reads in MiXCR, keeping a single row per CDR3 protein. The table has 800,000 to 1,300,000 distinct CDR3 sequences, around 25% seen once. This clonotype was counted between two and nine times. Antigen: not known. These same records also appear under a second study, on T cells of mothers and their children. That publication notes: Versus unrelated pairs, overlap was slightly higher in related mother-child pairs, without reaching significance.

This TCR was recovered from a girl under 10 years old in good health. The specimen was blood. V and J are TRBV5-1 and TRBJ1-2; 10 bases fit TRBD1. CDR3 DNA: TGCGCCAGCAGCCCCAGGACAGGGGGGTCTGGCGGCTACACCTTC. Residues: CASSPRTGGSGGYTF.